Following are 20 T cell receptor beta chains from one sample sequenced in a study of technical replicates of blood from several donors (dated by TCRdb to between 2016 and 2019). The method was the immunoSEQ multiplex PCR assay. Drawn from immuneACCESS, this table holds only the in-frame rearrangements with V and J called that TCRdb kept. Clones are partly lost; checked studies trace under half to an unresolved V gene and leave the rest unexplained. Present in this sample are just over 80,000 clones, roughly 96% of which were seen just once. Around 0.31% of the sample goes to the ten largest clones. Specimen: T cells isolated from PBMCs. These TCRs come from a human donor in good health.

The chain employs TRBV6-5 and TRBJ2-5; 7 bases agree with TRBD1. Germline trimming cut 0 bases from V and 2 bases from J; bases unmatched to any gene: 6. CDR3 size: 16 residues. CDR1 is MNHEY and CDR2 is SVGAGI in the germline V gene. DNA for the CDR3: TGTGCCAGCAGTTACTCGTGGACAGGAAGGCAAGAGACCCAGTACTTC. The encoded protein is CASSYSWTGRQETQYF.

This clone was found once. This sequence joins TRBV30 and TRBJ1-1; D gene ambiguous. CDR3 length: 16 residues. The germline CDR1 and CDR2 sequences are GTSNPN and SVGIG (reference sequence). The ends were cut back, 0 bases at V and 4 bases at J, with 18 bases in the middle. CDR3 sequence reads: CAWSVAFLSTPTEAFF. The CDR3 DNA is TGTGCCTGGAGTGTAGCTTTTTTATCCACCCCCACTGAAGCTTTCTTT.

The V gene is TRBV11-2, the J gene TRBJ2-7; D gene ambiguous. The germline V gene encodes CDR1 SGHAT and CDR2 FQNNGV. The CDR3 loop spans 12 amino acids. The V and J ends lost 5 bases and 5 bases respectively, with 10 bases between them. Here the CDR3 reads CASSHGTDEQYF. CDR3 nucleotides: TGTGCCAGCAGCCATGGCACAGACGAGCAGTACTTC.

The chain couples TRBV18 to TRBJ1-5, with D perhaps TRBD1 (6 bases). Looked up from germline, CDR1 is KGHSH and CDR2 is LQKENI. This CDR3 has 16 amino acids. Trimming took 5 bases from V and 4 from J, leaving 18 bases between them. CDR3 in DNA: TGTGCCAGCTCAGATCGGACAGCTTCTGGGAATCAGCCCCAGCATTTT. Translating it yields CASSDRTASGNQPQHF.

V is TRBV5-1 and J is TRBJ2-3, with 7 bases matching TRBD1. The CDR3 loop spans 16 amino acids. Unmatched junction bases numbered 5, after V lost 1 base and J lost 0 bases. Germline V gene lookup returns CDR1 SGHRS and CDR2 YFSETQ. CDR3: CASSLFTGESTDTQYF. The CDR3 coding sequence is TGCGCCAGCAGCTTGTTTACAGGGGAAAGCACAGATACGCAGTATTTT. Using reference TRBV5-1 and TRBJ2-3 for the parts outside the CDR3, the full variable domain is KAGVTQTPRYLIKTRGQQVTLSCSPISGHRSVSWYQQTPGQGLQFLFEYFSETQRNKGNFPGRFSGRQFSNSRSEMNVSTLELGDSALYLCASSLFTGESTDTQYFGPGTRLTVL.

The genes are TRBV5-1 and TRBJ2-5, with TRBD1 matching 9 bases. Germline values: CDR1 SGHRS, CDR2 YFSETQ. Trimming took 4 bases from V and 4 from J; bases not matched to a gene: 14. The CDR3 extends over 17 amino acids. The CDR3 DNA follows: TGCGCCAGCAGCGGACTCCGGGACAGGGTACATGGAGAGACCCAGTACTTC. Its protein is CASSGLRDRVHGETQYF.

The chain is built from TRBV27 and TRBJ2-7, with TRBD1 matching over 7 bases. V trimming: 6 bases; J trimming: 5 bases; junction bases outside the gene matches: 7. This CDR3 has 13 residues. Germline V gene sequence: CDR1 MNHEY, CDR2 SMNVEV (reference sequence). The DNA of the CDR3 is TGTGCCAGCAGGGTGACAGGGATCAACGAGCAGTACTTC. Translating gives CASRVTGINEQYF.

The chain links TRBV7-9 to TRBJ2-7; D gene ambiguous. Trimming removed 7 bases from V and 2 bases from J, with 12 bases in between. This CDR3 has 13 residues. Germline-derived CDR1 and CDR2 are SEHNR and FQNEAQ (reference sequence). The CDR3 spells CASTSLSTYEQYF. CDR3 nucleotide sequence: TGTGCCAGCACTAGTTTGTCGACCTACGAGCAGTACTTC.

CDR3: CASSLAGSSTDTQYF. The CDR3 nucleotides read TGTGCCAGCAGCCTAGCGGGATCTTCCACAGATACGCAGTATTTT. This chain links TRBV27 with TRBJ2-3; 9 positions agree with TRBD2. V gave up 6 bases and J gave up 2 bases; unmatched junction bases: 6. CDR1 is MNHEY and CDR2 is SMNVEV in the germline V gene (reference sequence). The CDR3 is 15 amino acids.

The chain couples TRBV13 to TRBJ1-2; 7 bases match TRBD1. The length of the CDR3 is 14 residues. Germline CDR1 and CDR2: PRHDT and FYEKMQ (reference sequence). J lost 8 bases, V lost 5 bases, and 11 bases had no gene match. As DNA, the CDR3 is TGTGCCAGCAGCCTATGGACAGGTGTAGACGGCTACACCTTC. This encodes CASSLWTGVDGYTF.

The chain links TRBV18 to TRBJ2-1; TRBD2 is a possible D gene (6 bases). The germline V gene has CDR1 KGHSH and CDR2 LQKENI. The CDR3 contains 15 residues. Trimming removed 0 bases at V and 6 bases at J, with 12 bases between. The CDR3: CASSPPSSSVNEQFF. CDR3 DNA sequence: TGTGCCAGCTCACCACCGTCGTCTAGCGTCAATGAGCAGTTCTTC. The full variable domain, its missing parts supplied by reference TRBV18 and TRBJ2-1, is NAGVMQNPRHLVRRRGQEARLRCSPMKGHSHVYWYRQLPEEGLKFMVYLQKENIIDESGMPKERFSAEFPKEGPSILRIQQVVRGDSAAYFCASSPPSSSVNEQFFGPGTRLTVL.

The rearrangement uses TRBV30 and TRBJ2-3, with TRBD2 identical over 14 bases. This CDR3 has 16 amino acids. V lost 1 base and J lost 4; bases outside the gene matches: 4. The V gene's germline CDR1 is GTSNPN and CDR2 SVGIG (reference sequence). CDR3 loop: CAWSAGTSGSADTQYF. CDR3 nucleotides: TGTGCCTGGAGTGCCGGGACTAGCGGGAGTGCAGATACGCAGTATTTT.

This CDR3 is CASSRAKVGGRETQYF. The CDR3 DNA reads TGTGCCAGTAGTCGAGCGAAGGTGGGAGGAAGAGAGACCCAGTACTTC. The chain links TRBV19 to TRBJ2-5, with D perhaps matching TRBD2 (6 bases). This CDR3 has 16 amino acids. Germline values: CDR1 LNHDA, CDR2 SQIVND (reference sequence). V dropped 5 bases and J dropped 4 bases, with 20 bases sitting between them.

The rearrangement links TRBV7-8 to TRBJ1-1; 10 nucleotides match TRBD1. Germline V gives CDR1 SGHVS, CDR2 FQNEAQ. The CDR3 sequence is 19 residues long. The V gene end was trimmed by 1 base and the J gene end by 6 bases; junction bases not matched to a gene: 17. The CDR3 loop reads CASSLEVGRPGQGSAEAFF. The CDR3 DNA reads TGTGCCAGCAGCTTAGAGGTCGGCCGGCCGGGACAGGGGTCTGCTGAAGCTTTCTTT.

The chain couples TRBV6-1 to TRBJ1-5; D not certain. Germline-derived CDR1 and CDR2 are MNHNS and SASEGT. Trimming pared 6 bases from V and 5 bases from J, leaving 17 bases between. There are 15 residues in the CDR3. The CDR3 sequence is CASRDLASMDQPQHF. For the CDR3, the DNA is TGTGCCAGCAGAGATCTGGCATCGATGGATCAGCCCCAGCATTTT.

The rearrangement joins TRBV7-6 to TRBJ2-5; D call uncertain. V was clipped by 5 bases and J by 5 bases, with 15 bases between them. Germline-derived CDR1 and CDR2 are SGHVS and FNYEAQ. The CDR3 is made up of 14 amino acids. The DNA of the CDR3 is TGTGCCAGCAGCGTAGACTCTTTCGGGGAGACCCAGTACTTC. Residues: CASSVDSFGETQYF.

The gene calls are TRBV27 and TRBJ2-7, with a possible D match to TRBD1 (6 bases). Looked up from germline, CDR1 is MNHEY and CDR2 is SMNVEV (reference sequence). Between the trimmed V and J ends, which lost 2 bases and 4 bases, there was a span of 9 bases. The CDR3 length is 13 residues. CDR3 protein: CASSLGGYYEQYF. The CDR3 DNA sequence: TGTGCCAGCAGTTTAGGGGGCTATTACGAGCAGTACTTC.

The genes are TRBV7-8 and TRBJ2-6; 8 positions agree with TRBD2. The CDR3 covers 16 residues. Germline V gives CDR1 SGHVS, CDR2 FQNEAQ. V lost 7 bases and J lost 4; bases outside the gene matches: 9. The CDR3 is CASKQREFAGANVLTF. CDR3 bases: TGTGCCAGCAAGCAGCGGGAGTTCGCGGGGGCCAACGTCCTGACTTTC.

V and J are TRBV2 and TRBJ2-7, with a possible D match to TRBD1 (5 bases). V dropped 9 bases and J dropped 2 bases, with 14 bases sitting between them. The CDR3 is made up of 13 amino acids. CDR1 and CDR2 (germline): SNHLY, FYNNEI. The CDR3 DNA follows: TGTGCCAGTGTCGGAATGGGGCCCTACGAGCAGTACTTC. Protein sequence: CASVGMGPYEQYF. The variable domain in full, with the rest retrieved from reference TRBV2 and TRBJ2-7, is EPEVTQTPSHQVTQMGQEVILRCVPISNHLYFYWYRQILGQKVEFLVSFYNNEISEKSEIFDDQFSVERPDGSNFTLKIRSTKLEDSAMYFCASVGMGPYEQYFGPGTRLTVT.

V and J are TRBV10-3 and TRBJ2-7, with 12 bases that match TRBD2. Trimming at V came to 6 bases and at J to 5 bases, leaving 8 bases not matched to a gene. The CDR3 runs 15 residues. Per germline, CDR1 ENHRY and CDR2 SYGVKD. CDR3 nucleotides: TGTGCCATCAGCAGAACGGCTAGCGGGAGGGACGAGCAGTACTTC. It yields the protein CAISRTASGRDEQYF.